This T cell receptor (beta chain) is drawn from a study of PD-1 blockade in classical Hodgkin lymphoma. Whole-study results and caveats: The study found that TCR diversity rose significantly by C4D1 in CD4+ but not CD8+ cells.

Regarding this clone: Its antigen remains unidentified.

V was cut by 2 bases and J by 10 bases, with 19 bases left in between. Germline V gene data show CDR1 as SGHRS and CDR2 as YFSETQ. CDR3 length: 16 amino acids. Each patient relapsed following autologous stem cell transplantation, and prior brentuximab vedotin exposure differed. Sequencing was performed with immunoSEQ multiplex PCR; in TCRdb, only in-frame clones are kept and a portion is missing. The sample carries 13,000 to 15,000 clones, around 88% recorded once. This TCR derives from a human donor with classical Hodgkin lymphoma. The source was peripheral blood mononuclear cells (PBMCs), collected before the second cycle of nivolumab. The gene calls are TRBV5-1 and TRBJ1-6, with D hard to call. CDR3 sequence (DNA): TGCGCCAGCAGCTTCCTGTGGATGGGGAGCGGGTCACCCCTCCACTTT. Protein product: CASSFLWMGSGSPLHF.